The clone carrying this T cell receptor beta chain showed up many times. This specimen comes from a study of HIV-infected patients and healthy controls. MiXCR, applied by TCRdb to the 5' RACE reads, yields one record per CDR3 protein. Found here are under 70,000 distinct CDR3 sequences, roughly 19% of them singletons; the top ten hold more than 1.3%. Germline-derived CDR1 and CDR2 are DFQATT and SNEGSKA (reference sequence). V was pared by 3 bases and J by 2 bases, with 8 bases between. The CDR3 runs 13 residues. The chain links TRBV20-1 to TRBJ2-1; tentatively, D is TRBD1 (5 bases). The clonotype originates from a human donor in good health. Sequencing input: CD4+ T cells from blood. The chain's CDR3 is CSARAGTYNEQFF. CDR3 sequence (DNA): TGCAGTGCTAGGGCAGGGACCTACAATGAGCAGTTCTTC.